These 15 T cell receptor beta chains share one sample of origin, sequenced in a study of T-cell reconstitution after alpha-beta-depleted transplantation in children. Preparation of the TCRbeta library involved a method that used unique molecular identifiers. A single record per CDR3 protein comes from TCRdb applying MiXCR to the PCR reads. The data show about 580,000 distinct CDR3 sequences, roughly 23% seen once. The sample here was PBMCs, mostly from graft donor cells, taken 360 days after TCRalphabeta/CD19-depleted stem cell transplant. The receptors originated from a boy in the first two years of life who had a stem cell transplant for acute myeloid leukemia, so the T cells may come from the graft donor.

This chain links TRBV20-1 with TRBJ2-2, with 8 bases that match TRBD2. After removal of 1 base from V and 4 bases from J, the junction contained 5 bases not matched to a gene. The CDR3 consists of 15 residues. CDR1 is DFQATT and CDR2 is SNEGSKA in the germline V gene (reference sequence). The CDR3 DNA follows: TGCAGTGCTAGAGTCGGCGGGGGGAGCACCGGGGAGCTGTTTTTT. It codes for CSARVGGGSTGELFF.

The V gene is TRBV12-3 or TRBV12-4, the J gene TRBJ1-5, with D uncertain. Trimming shortened V by 5 bases and J by 5 bases, and 7 bases separated the two germline ends. The CDR3 consists of 12 residues. CDR3: CASSPRDQPQHF. In nucleotides, the CDR3 is TGTGCCAGCAGTCCCCGGGATCAGCCCCAGCATTTT.

This chain links TRBV6-1 with TRBJ1-2; 9 nucleotides agree with TRBD1. This CDR3 comprises 13 residues. V trimming: 8 bases; J trimming: 1 base; junction bases outside the gene matches: 2. Germline V gene data show CDR1 as MNHNS and CDR2 as SASEGT. The CDR3 sequence: CASAGQGNYGYTF. The CDR3 region has the DNA TGTGCCAGCGCGGGACAGGGTAACTATGGCTACACCTTC.

This clonotype was seen repeatedly, ten times or more. The chain has TRBV12-3 or TRBV12-4 and TRBJ1-3; D not resolved. This CDR3 is 15 amino acids long. The ends were cut back, 3 bases at V and 0 bases at J, with 9 bases in the middle. Here the CDR3 reads CASSFFSNSGNTIYF. The CDR3 bases are TGTGCCAGCAGTTTTTTCTCCAACTCTGGAAACACCATATATTTT.

This clonotype has a count of ten or more. As DNA, the CDR3 is TGTGCCAGCAGACAACCGATCCTGGGGGGACGTCGAAACACCATATATTTT. Protein sequence: CASRQPILGGRRNTIYF. The genes are TRBV12-3 or TRBV12-4 and TRBJ1-3, with D tentatively TRBD1 (5 bases). The CDR3 has 17 residues. V lost 6 bases to trimming and J lost 5 bases, with 23 bases between them.

This clonotype was seen repeatedly, ten times or more. V and J are TRBV18 and TRBJ2-3; 8 nucleotides line up with TRBD2. Losses at the gene ends were 3 bases for V and 5 bases for J; bases not matched to a gene: 7. Germline V CDR1 and CDR2: KGHSH, LQKENI. CDR3 length: 15 residues. The CDR3 sequence is CASSPRAGERDTQYF. CDR3 bases: TGTGCCAGCTCACCTCGAGCGGGGGAGAGAGATACGCAGTATTTT.

Ten or more counts support this clonotype. This chain connects TRBV29-1 to TRBJ2-2; TRBD1 is a possible D gene (5 bases). V was trimmed by 0 bases and J by 4 bases, leaving 12 bases between them. The CDR3 is 15 amino acids. Germline V lookup: CDR1 SQVTM, CDR2 ANQGSEA. The CDR3 region is CSVEEQDTFTGELFF. The CDR3 DNA follows: TGCAGCGTTGAAGAACAGGATACATTCACCGGGGAGCTGTTTTTT.

This clonotype was observed many times. This chain uses TRBV28 with TRBJ1-2; the D is unclear. Germline CDR1 is MDHEN and CDR2 is SYDVKM. The CDR3 contains 13 residues. Trimming took 3 bases from V and 4 from J, leaving 9 bases between them. The DNA for the CDR3 is TGTGCCAGCAGTTTGTTTAGGGTCTATGGCTACACCTTC. Its translation: CASSLFRVYGYTF.

V gene TRBV4-1 combines with J gene TRBJ2-7; tentative D call: TRBD2 (5 bases). The CDR3 has 15 amino acids. V lost 1 base to trimming and J lost 6 bases, with 16 bases between them. Germline V gene data show CDR1 as MGHRA and CDR2 as YSYEKL. The CDR3 region has the DNA TGCGCCAGCAGCCAAGGAGGGAAGGGATTGTCCGAGCAGTACTTC. Its translation is CASSQGGKGLSEQYF.

The V call is TRBV6-1, the J call TRBJ1-5; 7 bases fit TRBD1. Germline V gene data show CDR1 as MNHNS and CDR2 as SASEGT. CDR3 length equals 15 residues. V gave up 5 bases and J gave up 2 bases; unmatched junction bases: 6. CDR3 loop: CASSRDSLGNQPQHF. CDR3 in DNA: TGTGCCAGCAGTCGGGACAGTTTGGGCAATCAGCCCCAGCATTTT.

The rearrangement joins TRBV20-1 to TRBJ2-2; 9 bases map to TRBD1. The V and J ends lost 0 bases and 4 bases, in that order; junction bases with no gene match: 3. In germline, CDR1 is DFQATT, CDR2 SNEGSKA (reference sequence). This CDR3 has 15 amino acids. Here the CDR3 reads CSARDGTGSTGELFF. CDR3 DNA: TGCAGTGCTAGAGATGGGACAGGGAGCACCGGGGAGCTGTTTTTT.

A word on this clonotype: The germline gene is not matched at one end of the junction; a read error may be the cause. The chain carries TRBV4-1 and TRBJ1-5, with 7 bases identical to TRBD1. The germline V gene encodes CDR1 MGHRA and CDR2 YSYEKL. CDR3 length: 14 amino acids. The chain's CDR3 is CASSQDRVTQPQHF. The DNA for the CDR3 is TGCGCCAGCAGTCAAGACAGGGTCACTCAGCCCCAGCATTTT.

The rearrangement links TRBV6-2 or TRBV6-3 to TRBJ1-6; maybe TRBD1 (5 bases). V lost 7 bases, J lost 7 bases, and 23 bases lay in between. Per germline, CDR1 MNHEY and CDR2 SVGEGT. The length of the CDR3 is 17 residues. DNA for the CDR3: TGTGCCAGCAAGATGGCAGGGTCGCTACGGGGGAATTCACCCCTCCACTTT. It is translated as CASKMAGSLRGNSPLHF.

This clonotype was seen repeatedly, ten times or more. V and J are TRBV20-1 and TRBJ1-1; the D gene is possibly TRBD1 (6 bases). CDR1 DFQATT and CDR2 SNEGSKA come from the germline V gene (reference sequence). This CDR3 has 14 residues. The germline V and J ends were trimmed by 5 bases and 5 bases, with 18 bases remaining between them. The CDR3 DNA reads as TGCAGTGCTCTAAACAGGGTGAGTTGGACTGAAGCTTTCTTT. It codes for CSALNRVSWTEAFF.

This chain connects TRBV9 to TRBJ2-4; D may correspond to TRBD1 or TRBD2 (5 bases each). V lost 0 bases to trimming and J lost 8 bases, with 12 bases between them. From germline, CDR1 is SGDLS and CDR2 YYNGEE. The CDR3 loop spans 14 amino acids. The chain's CDR3 is CASSVAGSGDIQYF. The CDR3 region has the DNA TGTGCCAGCAGCGTAGCAGGGTCCGGGGACATTCAGTACTTC.